The rows below give T cell receptor beta chains drawn from one sample of a study of blood T cell repertoires in COVID-19. The repertoire was sequenced with immunoSEQ multiplex PCR; TCRdb's copy has only in-frame clones and lacks some. The repertoire holds under 250,000 clones, with 70% to 80% as singletons. Sequencing was carried out using peripheral blood. The receptors were sampled from a middle-aged woman with COVID-19, enrolled during active disease. CDR3s include the opening cysteine and the closing phenylalanine or tryptophan. Fields, in order: clone size, V gene, D gene, J gene, CDR3 protein, CDR3 DNA. D genes are given only for firm matches. Size is stated for part of the rows, as once, few or many counts, or as a class when the clone is expanded.

.	TRBV29-1	TRBD1	TRBJ2-1	CSGSGRGRSYNEQFF	TGCAGCGGCTCGGGCAGGGGGCGATCCTACAATGAGCAGTTCTTC
.	TRBV6-1	TRBD2	TRBJ2-7	CASREATGLAGYEQYF	TGTGCCAGCAGAGAAGCTACGGGACTAGCGGGCTACGAGCAGTACTTC
.	TRBV6-4	TRBD2	TRBJ2-6	CASSVLAGGSNVLTF	TGTGCCAGCAGTGTATTAGCGGGAGGGTCCAACGTCCTGACTTTC
few	TRBV27	.	TRBJ2-2	CASSVDTTGELFF	TGTGCCAGCAGTGTGGACACCACCGGGGAGCTGTTTTTT
.	TRBV12-3/TRBV12-4	TRBD1	TRBJ1-2	CASSDRDRGYTF	TGTGCCAGCAGTGACAGGGACCGGGGCTACACCTTC
.	TRBV30	TRBD1	TRBJ2-3	CAWSSQGALFPGTQYF	TGTGCCTGGAGTTCGCAGGGGGCCCTTTTCCCTGGTACGCAGTATTTT
.	TRBV19	TRBD1	TRBJ2-7	CASSLEGANEQYF	TGTGCCAGTAGTCTTGAGGGGGCAAACGAGCAGTACTTC
.	TRBV5-4	TRBD2	TRBJ2-2	CASSLDSGGMLFF	TGTGCCAGCAGCTTGGATAGCGGGGGCATGCTGTTTTTT
.	TRBV7-6	.	TRBJ1-3	CASSPGANTGNTIYF	TGTGCCAGCAGCCCCGGTGCCAATACTGGAAACACCATATATTTT
.	TRBV10-1	.	TRBJ2-4	CASRGGPRAKNIQYF	TGCGCCAGCAGGGGGGGACCGAGAGCCAAAAACATTCAGTACTTC
once	TRBV11-3	.	TRBJ1-1	CASSFYPNTEAFF	TGTGCCAGCAGCTTCTACCCGAACACTGAAGCTTTCTTT
.	TRBV9	.	TRBJ2-5	CASSVGHMETQYF	TGTGCCAGCAGCGTAGGACACATGGAGACCCAGTACTTC
.	TRBV7-9	TRBD1	TRBJ1-3	CASSEGAISGNTIYF	TGTGCCAGCAGCGAGGGGGCTATCTCTGGAAACACCATATATTTT
.	TRBV5-1	.	TRBJ2-1	CASGRTGAGGEQFF	TGCGCCAGCGGACGTACAGGGGCGGGGGGTGAGCAGTTCTTC
.	TRBV3-1/TRBV3-2	TRBD2	TRBJ2-2	CASARLAGLGDGELFF	TGTGCCAGCGCCAGACTAGCGGGCCTTGGGGACGGGGAGCTGTTTTTT
.	TRBV14	TRBD1	TRBJ1-2	CASSQLAGGGGYTF	TGTGCCAGCAGCCAGTTGGCAGGGGGCGGTGGCTACACCTTC
.	TRBV6-1	TRBD1	TRBJ2-2	CASSEMGQYTGELFF	TGTGCCAGCAGTGAAATGGGACAGTACACCGGGGAGCTGTTTTTT
.	TRBV19	.	TRBJ2-5	CASSTQGPETQYF	TGTGCCAGTAGTACGCAGGGTCCTGAGACCCAGTACTTC
many	TRBV7-2	.	TRBJ1-5	CASSSGPRDNQPQHF	TGTGCCAGCAGCTCCGGGCCTCGGGACAATCAGCCCCAGCATTTT
.	TRBV4-2	.	TRBJ2-1	CASSQDRSGYSYNEQFF	TGTGCCAGCAGCCAAGATCGCAGCGGGTACTCCTACAATGAGCAGTTCTTC
.	TRBV24-1	.	TRBJ2-3	CATSDPQTDTDTQYF	TGTGCCACCAGTGATCCGCAGACAGACACAGATACGCAGTATTTT
.	TRBV9	.	TRBJ2-1	CASSPGRASYNEQFF	TGTGCCAGCAGCCCCGGGCGGGCAAGCTACAATGAGCAGTTCTTC
.	TRBV6-2/TRBV6-3	TRBD1	TRBJ2-5	CASSSGTGVVETQYF	TGTGCCAGCAGTTCCGGGACAGGGGTGGTGGAGACCCAGTACTTC
.	TRBV6-5	.	TRBJ1-1	CASTGNGAEAFF	TGTGCCAGCACGGGAAATGGCGCTGAAGCTTTCTTT
once	TRBV2	.	TRBJ1-4	CASLAGGYEKLFF	TGTGCCAGCCTAGCGGGGGGCTATGAAAAACTGTTTTTT
few	TRBV2	TRBD1	TRBJ2-7	CASRGTGTEKGIFNYEQYF	TGTGCCAGCAGGGGTACCGGGACAGAGAAAGGGATCTTTAACTACGAGCAGTACTTC
.	TRBV10-1	TRBD1	TRBJ2-2	CASSRTGDTGELFF	TGCGCCAGCAGTAGGACAGGGGACACCGGGGAGCTGTTTTTT
.	TRBV6-5	TRBD1	TRBJ1-3	CASSSPGGGNTIYF	TGTGCCAGCAGTTCCCCAGGGGGCGGAAACACCATATATTTT